These 23 T cell receptor beta chains were sequenced from one sample in a study of blood T cell repertoires in COVID-19 (dated by TCRdb to the early 2020s). The library was generated by the immunoSEQ multiplex PCR assay. The table was pulled from immuneACCESS by TCRdb, which kept in-frame rearrangements only. Such tables lose some clones; where checked, under half of the loss comes from unresolved V genes, and the rest has no known cause. This sample is represented by some 46,000 clones; 82% of them were singletons. Jointly, the top ten make up 23% of the sample. The sequencing sample was made of peripheral blood. All receptors come from a woman between 55 and 75 years old with acute or convalescent COVID-19.

CDR3: CASSVQGGSYEQYF. The CDR3 nucleotides read TGTGCCAGCAGCGTACAGGGTGGGTCCTACGAGCAGTACTTC. The rearrangement links TRBV9 to TRBJ2-7, with D possibly being TRBD1 (5 bases). The CDR3 sequence is 14 residues long. V was cut by 1 base and J by 1 base, with 9 bases left in between. Looked up from germline, CDR1 is SGDLS and CDR2 is YYNGEE. Using reference TRBV9 and TRBJ2-7 for the parts outside the CDR3, the full variable domain is DSGVTQTPKHLITATGQRVTLRCSPRSGDLSVYWYQQSLDQGLQFLIQYYNGEERAKGNILERFSAQQFPDLHSELNLSSLELGDSALYFCASSVQGGSYEQYFGPGTRLTVT.

The genes are TRBV6-5 and TRBJ1-1; D not certain. This CDR3 has 12 residues. Germline loops: CDR1 MNHEY, CDR2 SVGAGI. Trimming took off 0 bases at V and 7 bases at J, with 6 bases between the two ends. CDR3 DNA sequence: TGTGCCAGCAGTTACTCGGCGGGTGAAGCTTTCTTT. Translation gives CASSYSAGEAFF.

The sample holds a few counts of this clone. The V and J genes are TRBV5-1 and TRBJ2-3; 8 bases match TRBD1. V trimming: 3 bases; J trimming: 4 bases; junction bases outside the gene matches: 7. The CDR3 covers 15 residues. Germline CDR1 is SGHRS and CDR2 is YFSETQ. In nucleotides, the CDR3 is TGCGCCAGCAGCTGGGGGGACAGGAAAGCAGATACGCAGTATTTT. The encoded protein is CASSWGDRKADTQYF.

This rearrangement joins TRBV6-2 or TRBV6-3 to TRBJ1-2; weak D call: TRBD1 (5 bases). V lost 2 bases and J lost 4, with 8 bases in between. CDR3 length: 13 residues. Per the germline V gene, CDR1 is MNHEY and CDR2 is SVGEGT. The CDR3 DNA follows: TGTGCCAGCAGTTACACGACAGCCTATGGCTACACCTTC. Protein: CASSYTTAYGYTF.

This chain links TRBV7-2 with TRBJ2-7; possibly TRBD1 for D (6 bases). V lost 3 bases and J lost 4, with 10 bases in between. CDR1 and CDR2 (germline): SGHTA, FQGNSA. The CDR3 runs to 13 residues. CDR3 sequence: CASSLDRSYEQYF. The DNA for the CDR3 is TGTGCCAGCAGCTTGGACAGATCATACGAGCAGTACTTC.

The chain recombines TRBV27 with TRBJ2-3; D ambiguous. The CDR3 has 13 residues. With 5 bases removed from V and 6 bases from J, the gap between germline ends came to 12 bases. Germline CDR1 reads MNHEY; CDR2 reads SMNVEV (reference sequence). CDR3 nucleotide sequence: TGTGCCAGCAGTCCTCCGCCGGTGGATACGCAGTATTTT. It codes for CASSPPPVDTQYF.

V and J are TRBV7-2 and TRBJ2-6; 10 nucleotides match TRBD1. The CDR3 runs to 18 residues. Germline V gives CDR1 SGHTA, CDR2 FQGNSA. Losses at the gene ends were 3 bases for V and 1 base for J; bases not matched to a gene: 6. CDR3 amino acids: CASSLGQGFFSGANVLTF. The CDR3 DNA follows: TGTGCCAGCAGCTTGGGACAGGGGTTTTTTTCTGGGGCCAACGTCCTGACTTTC.

The genes are TRBV2 and TRBJ1-1; possible D gene TRBD1, 6 bases. Germline V lookup: CDR1 SNHLY, CDR2 FYNNEI. Trimming pared 5 bases from V and 7 bases from J, leaving 14 bases between. The CDR3 has 13 amino acids. The CDR3 region is CASSFFRDNEAFF. The CDR3 bases are TGTGCCAGCAGTTTTTTTAGGGACAATGAAGCTTTCTTT.

This clone came up once. The chain couples TRBV5-1 to TRBJ1-2, with D possibly being TRBD1 (6 bases). V lost 0 bases and J 1 base, leaving 13 bases between the germline ends. CDR1 and CDR2 from the germline V gene are SGHRS and YFSETQ. There are 16 residues in the CDR3. The CDR3 bases are TGCGCCAGCAGCTTGGGGGGGACACCGTTTAACTATGGCTACACCTTC. Translation: CASSLGGTPFNYGYTF.

This clone was seen just once. The chain links TRBV6-6 to TRBJ2-7, with TRBD2 matching 7 bases. The length of the CDR3 is 13 residues. Trimming cost V 2 bases and J 7 bases; bases outside gene matches: 5. Germline V gene sequence: CDR1 MNHNY, CDR2 SVGAGI (reference sequence). The DNA for the CDR3 is TGTGCCAGCAGTTACGCGGGAGCGGGGGAGCAGTACTTC. Translation: CASSYAGAGEQYF.

This rearrangement joins TRBV19 to TRBJ1-2, with D uncertain. Per the germline V gene, CDR1 is LNHDA and CDR2 is SQIVND (reference sequence). The CDR3 totals 15 residues. The V gene lost 5 bases and the J gene lost 2 bases, with 15 bases spanning the gap. The CDR3 DNA is TGTGCCAGTAGTGAACCACAGAGATCCAACTATGGCTACACCTTC. It yields the protein CASSEPQRSNYGYTF.

The chain links TRBV18 to TRBJ1-5; 7 bases are shared with TRBD1. The CDR3 is 15 residues long. Germline V gene lookup returns CDR1 KGHSH and CDR2 LQKENI. J was trimmed by 7 bases and V by 2 bases; bases with no gene match: 8. CDR3 sequence: CASSPERGRSQPQHF. The CDR3 DNA is TGTGCCAGCTCACCAGAAAGGGGGCGAAGCCAGCCCCAGCATTTT.

The chain is built from TRBV9 and TRBJ2-2; 7 bases align to TRBD1. Germline V CDR1 and CDR2: SGDLS, YYNGEE. The V gene end was trimmed by 3 bases and the J gene end by 5 bases; junction bases not matched to a gene: 7. This CDR3 has 15 amino acids. The DNA of the CDR3 is TGTGCCAGCAGCGAGACAGGGTTGGGGACCGGGGAGCTGTTTTTT. Translation gives CASSETGLGTGELFF.

V gene TRBV6-1 combines with J gene TRBJ1-6, with 7 bases identical to TRBD1. V shed 3 bases, J shed 6 bases, and the junction held 2 bases outside the gene matches. Germline CDR1 MNHNS, CDR2 SASEGT. The CDR3 loop spans 14 amino acids. The DNA for the CDR3 is TGTGCCAGCAGTGAGGACAGGCTTAATTCACCCCTCCACTTT. This gives the protein CASSEDRLNSPLHF.

V gene TRBV30 combines with J gene TRBJ2-7; D unclear. The V gene lost 4 bases and the J gene lost 0 bases, with 10 bases spanning the gap. Per germline, CDR1 GTSNPN and CDR2 SVGIG (reference sequence). The CDR3 totals 13 residues. The CDR3 DNA sequence: TGTGCCTGGACTTCCCGGGTCTCCTACGAGCAGTACTTC. Translated, it gives CAWTSRVSYEQYF.

The chain employs TRBV11-3 and TRBJ2-3, with D perhaps TRBD1 (6 bases). The CDR3 totals 15 residues. Germline lookup yields CDR1 SGHNT and CDR2 YENEEA. V was trimmed by 1 base and J by 2 bases, leaving 10 bases between them. CDR3 residues: CASSLGDKHTDTQYF. CDR3 bases: TGTGCCAGCAGCTTAGGGGACAAACACACAGATACGCAGTATTTT.

The rearrangement joins TRBV11-2 to TRBJ2-1, with 11 bases that match TRBD2. The CDR3 totals 17 residues. V shed 0 bases and J 7 bases; nucleotides not matched to a gene: 8. Germline loops: CDR1 SGHAT, CDR2 FQNNGV. CDR3 sequence: CASSLEVAGGPGNEQFF. The CDR3 DNA sequence: TGTGCCAGCAGCTTAGAGGTAGCGGGGGGGCCGGGGAATGAGCAGTTCTTC.

V is TRBV2 and J is TRBJ1-2; TRBD1 is a possible D gene (6 bases). The V end was cut by 5 bases, the J end by 7 bases, with 14 bases between. CDR1 SNHLY and CDR2 FYNNEI come from the germline V gene. This CDR3 has 13 residues. The CDR3 sequence: CASSFDRSGGYTF. The CDR3 DNA is TGTGCCAGCAGTTTCGACAGGAGCGGTGGCTACACCTTC.

V is TRBV7-8 and J is TRBJ1-3; no firm D call. The CDR3 runs 14 residues. Germline assignment: CDR1 SGHVS and CDR2 FQNEAQ. V was trimmed by 4 bases and J by 1 base, leaving 8 bases between them. As DNA, the CDR3 is TGTGCCAGCAGCTCCTCCGCGTCTGGAAACACCATATATTTT. It is translated as CASSSSASGNTIYF. The variable domain in full, with the rest retrieved from reference TRBV7-8 and TRBJ1-3, is GAGVSQSPRYKVAKRGQDVALRCDPISGHVSLFWYQQALGQGPEFLTYFQNEAQLDKSGLPSDRFFAERPEGSVSTLKIQRTQQEDSAVYLCASSSSASGNTIYFGEGSWLTVV.

This sequence joins TRBV3-1 (or the pseudogene TRBV3-2) and TRBJ1-5; perhaps TRBD1 as D (6 bases). CDR3 size: 15 residues. Germline-derived CDR1 and CDR2 are LGHDT and YNNKEL (reference sequence). V lost 0 bases and J 6 bases, leaving 12 bases between the germline ends. This chain's CDR3 is CASSQDSGEGQPQHF. The DNA for the CDR3 is TGTGCCAGCAGCCAAGATTCAGGGGAAGGTCAGCCCCAGCATTTT.

This clone was seen a few times. The chain uses TRBV19 and TRBJ1-5, with a weak D call TRBD1 (5 bases). The CDR3 is made up of 16 amino acids. V lost 4 bases, J lost 0 bases, and 13 bases lay in between. Germline V gene data show CDR1 as LNHDA and CDR2 as SQIVND (reference sequence). In DNA, the CDR3 is TGTGCCAGTAGTACAAACTCAGGGTCTAGCAATCAGCCCCAGCATTTT. Translating it yields CASSTNSGSSNQPQHF.

With respect to this clone: One junction end does not reproduce the germline sequence, and a read error may be involved. This chain joins TRBV7-2 and TRBJ1-2; 7 nucleotides align to TRBD1. The CDR3 spans 11 residues. Germline V lookup: CDR1 SGHTA, CDR2 FQGNSA. This CDR3 is CASSSSFGQAF. CDR3 sequence (DNA): TGTGCCAGCAGCTCTTCCTTCGGACAGGCCTTC.

V usage is TRBV5-1 and J usage is TRBJ2-3, with D perhaps TRBD1 (8 bases). The CDR3 sequence is 15 residues long. Trimming stripped 5 bases from V and 1 base from J, with 14 bases between. Germline V gene lookup returns CDR1 SGHRS and CDR2 YFSETQ. The DNA of the CDR3 is TGCGCCAGCAGGACAGCGGGACAGGGCACAGATACGCAGTATTTT. The encoded protein is CASRTAGQGTDTQYF.